The rows below give T cell receptor beta chains drawn from one sample of a study of blood T cell repertoires in COVID-19. Assay used: immunoSEQ multiplex PCR; TCRdb lists only in-frame clones, some missing. The data hold 100,000 or so clones, with nearly 90% observed a single time. Sequencing was done on a sample of peripheral blood. The receptors come from a woman aged 60-75 years with acute or convalescent COVID-19. CDR3s include the opening cysteine and the closing phenylalanine or tryptophan. The D gene is left open where the match is weak. Only part of the rows carry a size: once, few, many, or a class if the clone is expanded.

>TRBJ1-2|NA|NA|TRBV3-1/TRBV3-2
TGTGCCAGCAGCCTACCCGGCTATGGCTACACCTTC
CASSLPGYGYTF
>TRBJ1-3|NA|NA|TRBV24-1
TGTGCCACCAGTGATGGCCTCTCCTCTGGAAACACCATATATTTT
CATSDGLSSGNTIYF
>TRBJ2-7|TRBD2|NA|TRBV19
TGTGCCAGTAGTACGCGGGGGGTATCGATCGCCTACGAGCAGTACTTC
CASSTRGVSIAYEQYF
>TRBJ2-2|NA|NA|TRBV5-1
TGCGCCAGCAGCTTAACTGCGGGAAACACCGGGGAGCTGTTTTTT
CASSLTAGNTGELFF
>TRBJ1-2|NA|NA|TRBV6-5
TGTGCCAGCAAAATCGGCTCAGGCGGCTACACCTTC
CASKIGSGGYTF
>TRBJ2-5|TRBD2|NA|TRBV7-2
TGTGCCAGCAGCTCTTCGGGAGGGCCGTTGGAGACCCAGTACTTC
CASSSSGGPLETQYF
>TRBJ2-2|NA|once|TRBV7-3
TGTGCCAGCAGTAGTTCCGGGGAGCTGTTTTTT
CASSSSGELFF
>TRBJ1-3|TRBD1|NA|TRBV18
TGTGCCAGCTCACCGTCGGGACAGGGGACTGGAAACACCATATATTTT
CASSPSGQGTGNTIYF
>TRBJ2-5|TRBD1|NA|TRBV9
TGTGCCAGCAGCGTAGTAGGGGGCCTAGAGACCCAGTACTTC
CASSVVGGLETQYF
>TRBJ1-2|NA|NA|TRBV5-4
TGTGCCAGCAGCAAGACTGAACTCTATGGCTACACCTTC
CASSKTELYGYTF
>TRBJ2-3|NA|NA|TRBV2
TGTGCCAGCAGTGTGGACGGGAGAGCAGATACGCAGTATTTT
CASSVDGRADTQYF
>TRBJ1-2|NA|few|TRBV7-8
TGTGCCAGCAGCTTAGAGGGGTGGATGGGGCGCTGGGGCTATGGCTACACCTTC
CASSLEGWMGRWGYGYTF
>TRBJ2-7|NA|NA|TRBV20-1
TGCAGTGCTAGTCGGGATGCCTACGAGCAGTACTTC
CSASRDAYEQYF
>TRBJ2-7|TRBD2|NA|TRBV13
TGTGCCAGCAGCTCTACTAGGGCGGGAGGGCCTAACTCCTACGAGCAGTACTTC
CASSSTRAGGPNSYEQYF